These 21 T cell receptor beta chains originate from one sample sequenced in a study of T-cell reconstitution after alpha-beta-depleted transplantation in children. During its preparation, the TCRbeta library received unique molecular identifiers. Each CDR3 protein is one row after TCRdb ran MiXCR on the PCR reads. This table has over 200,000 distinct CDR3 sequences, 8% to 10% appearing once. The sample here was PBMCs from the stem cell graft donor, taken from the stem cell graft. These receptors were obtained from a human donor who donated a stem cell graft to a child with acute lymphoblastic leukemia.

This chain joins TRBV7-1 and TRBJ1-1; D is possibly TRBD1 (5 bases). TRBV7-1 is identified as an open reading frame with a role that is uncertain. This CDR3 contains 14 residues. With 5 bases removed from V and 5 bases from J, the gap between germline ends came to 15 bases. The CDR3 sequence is CASSRTGTATEAFF. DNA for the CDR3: TGTGCCAGCAGCCGTACCGGGACCGCAACTGAAGCTTTCTTT.

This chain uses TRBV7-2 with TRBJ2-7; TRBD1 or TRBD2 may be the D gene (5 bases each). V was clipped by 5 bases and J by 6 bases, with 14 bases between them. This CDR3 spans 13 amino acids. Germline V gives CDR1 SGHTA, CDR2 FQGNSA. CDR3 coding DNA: TGTGCCAGCAGCCCCGGGGCCCGGGGCGAGCAGTACTTC. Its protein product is CASSPGARGEQYF. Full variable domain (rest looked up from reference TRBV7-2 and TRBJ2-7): GAGVSQSPSNKVTEKGKDVELRCDPISGHTALYWYRQSLGQGLEFLIYFQGNSAPDKSGLPSDRFSAERTGGSVSTLTIQRTQQEDSAVYLCASSPGARGEQYFGPGTRLTVT.

The CDR3 sequence: CAGGQGRTDTQYF. In DNA, the CDR3 is TGTGCCGGGGGACAGGGTAGAACAGATACGCAGTATTTT. V is TRBV15 and J is TRBJ2-3; 9 bases match TRBD1. Losses at the gene ends were 11 bases for V and 3 bases for J; bases not matched to a gene: 6. The germline V gene encodes CDR1 LNHNV and CDR2 YYDKDF (reference sequence). This CDR3 is built from 13 residues. Based on the CDR3 plus reference TRBV15 and TRBJ2-3, the full variable domain is DAMVIQNPRYQVTQFGKPVTLSCSQTLNHNVMYWYQQKSSQAPKLLFHYYDKDFNNEADTPDNFQSRRPNTSFCFLDIRSPGLGDTAMYLCAGGQGRTDTQYFGPGTRLTVL.

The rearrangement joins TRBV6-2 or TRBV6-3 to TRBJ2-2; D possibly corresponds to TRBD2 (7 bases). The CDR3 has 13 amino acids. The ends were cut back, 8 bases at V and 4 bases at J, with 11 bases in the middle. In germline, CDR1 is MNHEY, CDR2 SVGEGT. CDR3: CASGGAATGELFF. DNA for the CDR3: TGTGCCAGCGGGGGGGCGGCCACCGGGGAGCTGTTTTTT.

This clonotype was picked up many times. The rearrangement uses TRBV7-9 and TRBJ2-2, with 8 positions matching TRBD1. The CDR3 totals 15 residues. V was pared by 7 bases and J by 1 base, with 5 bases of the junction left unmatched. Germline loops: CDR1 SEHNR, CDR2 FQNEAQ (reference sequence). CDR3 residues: CASNDGTGNTGELFF. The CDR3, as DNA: TGTGCCAGCAATGATGGGACAGGGAACACCGGGGAGCTGTTTTTT.

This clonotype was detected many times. Here the CDR3 reads CASSVIEAFF. DNA for the CDR3: TGTGCCAGCAGTGTCATTGAAGCTTTCTTT. The V gene is TRBV6-4, the J gene TRBJ1-1, with no clear D. The CDR3 covers 10 residues. Germline V lookup: CDR1 MRHNA, CDR2 SNTAGT. V lost 4 bases to trimming and J lost 7 bases, with 4 bases between them.

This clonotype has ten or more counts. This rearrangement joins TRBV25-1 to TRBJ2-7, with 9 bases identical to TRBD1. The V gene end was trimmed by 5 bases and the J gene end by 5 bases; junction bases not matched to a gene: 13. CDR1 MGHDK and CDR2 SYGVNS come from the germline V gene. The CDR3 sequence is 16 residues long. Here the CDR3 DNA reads TGTGCCAGCAGTCAGTCTGGGGACAGGGTCCGGGACGAGCAGTACTTC. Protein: CASSQSGDRVRDEQYF.

CDR3 in DNA: TGTGCCAGCAGCCATCTCCCGGGACGGAGGTCTCTCGGGGAGCTGTTTTTT. Protein: CASSHLPGRRSLGELFF. The V call is TRBV7-9, the J call TRBJ2-2, with D perhaps TRBD1 or TRBD2 (5 bases each). The CDR3 runs to 17 residues. Trimming left V 5 bases short and J 7 bases short, with 23 bases between. Germline CDR1 SEHNR, CDR2 FQNEAQ (reference sequence). Based on the CDR3 plus reference TRBV7-9 and TRBJ2-2, the full variable domain is DTGVSQNPRHKITKRGQNVTFRCDPISEHNRLYWYRQTLGQGPEFLTYFQNEAQLEKSRLLSDRFSAERPKGSFSTLEIQRTEQGDSAMYLCASSHLPGRRSLGELFFGEGSRLTVL.

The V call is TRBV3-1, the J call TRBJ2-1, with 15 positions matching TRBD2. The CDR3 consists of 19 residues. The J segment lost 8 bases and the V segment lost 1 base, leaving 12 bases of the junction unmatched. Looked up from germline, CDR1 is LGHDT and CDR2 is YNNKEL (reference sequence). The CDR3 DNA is TGTGCCAGCAGCCAAGGGTCGTGGACTAGCGGGGGGGCGAGGGATGAGCAGTTCTTC. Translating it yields CASSQGSWTSGGARDEQFF.

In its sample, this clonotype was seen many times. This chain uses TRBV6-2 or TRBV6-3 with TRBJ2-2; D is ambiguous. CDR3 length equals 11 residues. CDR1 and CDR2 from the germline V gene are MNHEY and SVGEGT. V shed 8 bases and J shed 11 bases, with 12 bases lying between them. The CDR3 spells CASGRVSELFF. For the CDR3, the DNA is TGTGCCAGCGGCCGTGTAAGTGAGCTGTTTTTT.

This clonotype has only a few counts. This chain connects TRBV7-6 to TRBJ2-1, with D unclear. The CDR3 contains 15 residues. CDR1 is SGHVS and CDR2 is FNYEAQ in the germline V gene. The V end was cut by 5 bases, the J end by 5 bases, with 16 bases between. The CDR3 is CASSAQGLKDNEQFF. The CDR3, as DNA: TGTGCCAGCAGCGCACAAGGGCTAAAAGACAATGAGCAGTTCTTC.

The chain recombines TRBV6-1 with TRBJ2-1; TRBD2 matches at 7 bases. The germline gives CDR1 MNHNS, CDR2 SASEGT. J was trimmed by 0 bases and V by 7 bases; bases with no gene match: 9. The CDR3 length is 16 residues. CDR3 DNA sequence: TGTGCCAGCACATCCTCGGGGGGAAGCTCCTACAATGAGCAGTTCTTC. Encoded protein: CASTSSGGSSYNEQFF.

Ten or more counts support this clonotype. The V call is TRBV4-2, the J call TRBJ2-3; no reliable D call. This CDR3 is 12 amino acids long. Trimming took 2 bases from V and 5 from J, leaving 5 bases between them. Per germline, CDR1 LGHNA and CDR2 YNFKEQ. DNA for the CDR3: TGTGCCAGCAGCCAATCGCAAGATACGCAGTATTTT. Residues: CASSQSQDTQYF.

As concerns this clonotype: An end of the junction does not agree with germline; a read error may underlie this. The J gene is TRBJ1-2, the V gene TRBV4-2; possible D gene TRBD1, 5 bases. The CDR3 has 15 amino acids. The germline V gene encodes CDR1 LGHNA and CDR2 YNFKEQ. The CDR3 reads CASSQDQGGYYGDTF. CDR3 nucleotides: TGTGCCAGCAGCCAAGATCAGGGAGGGTACTATGGCGACACCTTC.

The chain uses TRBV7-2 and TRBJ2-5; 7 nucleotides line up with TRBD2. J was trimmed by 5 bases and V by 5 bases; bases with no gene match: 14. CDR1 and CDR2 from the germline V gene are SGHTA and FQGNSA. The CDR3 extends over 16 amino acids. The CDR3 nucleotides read TGTGCCAGCAGCCCCCCTGCGATGGCGGGGGTGGAGACCCAGTACTTC. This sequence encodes CASSPPAMAGVETQYF.

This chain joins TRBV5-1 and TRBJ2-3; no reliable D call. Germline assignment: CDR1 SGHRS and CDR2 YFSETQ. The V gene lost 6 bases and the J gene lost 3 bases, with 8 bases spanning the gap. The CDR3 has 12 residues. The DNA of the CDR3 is TGCGCCAGCAAATCAGCGACAGATACGCAGTATTTT. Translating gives CASKSATDTQYF.

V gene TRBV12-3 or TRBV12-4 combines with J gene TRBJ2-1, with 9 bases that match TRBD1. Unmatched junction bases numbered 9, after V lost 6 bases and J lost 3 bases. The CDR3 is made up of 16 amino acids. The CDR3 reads CASSPPQGAYYNEQFF. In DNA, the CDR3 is TGTGCCAGCAGCCCGCCACAGGGGGCATACTACAATGAGCAGTTCTTC.

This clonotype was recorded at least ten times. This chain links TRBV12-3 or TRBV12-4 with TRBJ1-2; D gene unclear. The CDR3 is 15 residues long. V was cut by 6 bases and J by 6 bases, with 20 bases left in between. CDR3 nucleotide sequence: TGTGCCAGCAGGCAACTAGATGCAGTTCTTCATGGCTACACCTTC. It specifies CASRQLDAVLHGYTF.

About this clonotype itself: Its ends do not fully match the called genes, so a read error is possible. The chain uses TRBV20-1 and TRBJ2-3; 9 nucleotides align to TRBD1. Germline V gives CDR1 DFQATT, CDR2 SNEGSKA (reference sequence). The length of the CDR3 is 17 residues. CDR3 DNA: TGCTGTGCTAGCCCTGGTGGGACAGGGACTAGCACAGATACGCAGTATTTT. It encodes CCASPGGTGTSTDTQYF.

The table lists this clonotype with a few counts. The CDR3 region is CASSYSSREKLFF. CDR3 coding DNA: TGTGCCAGCAGTTACTCGAGTCGTGAAAAACTGTTTTTT. The rearrangement links TRBV6-5 to TRBJ1-4; D uncertain. Deletions cut 0 bases from V and 7 bases from J, with 6 bases between. The germline CDR1 and CDR2 sequences are MNHEY and SVGAGI. The CDR3 length is 13 residues.

CDR3 protein: CASARREGQGQNIQYF. In DNA, the CDR3 is TGTGCCAGCGCGCGAAGAGAGGGACAGGGACAAAACATTCAGTACTTC. V and J are TRBV12-3 or TRBV12-4 and TRBJ2-4; 9 bases match TRBD1. The ends lost 8 bases at V and 5 bases at J; junction bases unmatched: 13. The CDR3 extends over 16 amino acids.